One sample yielded the 31 T cell receptor beta chains listed below, sequenced in a study of CD8+CD57+ T cells in acquired aplastic anemia. Sequenced patients had shown CD8+CD57+ cell expansion by flow cytometry. The template used for profiling TCR beta VDJ and CDR3 was genomic DNA. From the reads, TCRdb called clonotypes with MiXCR, one entry per CDR3 protein. Among approximately 100,000 distinct CDR3 sequences listed, around 70% were seen once. Sequencing was done on a sample of sorted CD4+, CD8+, or CD8+CD57+ T cells (not recorded which) from PBMCs. The receptors shown here come from a human donor with aplastic anemia.

The chain joins TRBV10-3 to TRBJ2-5, with D tentatively TRBD1 (6 bases). The germline CDR1 and CDR2 sequences are ENHRY and SYGVKD. There are 15 residues in the CDR3. Trimming left V 6 bases short and J 1 base short, with 15 bases between. Here the CDR3 reads CAISSQGMGQETQYF. DNA for the CDR3: TGTGCCATCAGCTCACAGGGAATGGGCCAAGAGACCCAGTACTTC.

The V and J genes are TRBV10-3 and TRBJ1-5; a possible D gene is TRBD1 (6 bases). The ends were cut back, 10 bases at V and 4 bases at J, with 14 bases in the middle. CDR3 length equals 13 residues. From germline, CDR1 is ENHRY and CDR2 SYGVKD. The CDR3 DNA sequence: TGTGCCAGCCAAGTAGGGGGGAATCAGCCCCAGCATTTT. It translates to CASQVGGNQPQHF.

This clonotype showed up many times. The chain couples TRBV7-8 to TRBJ2-3; TRBD2 aligns across 8 bases. Germline CDR1 reads SGHVS; CDR2 reads FQNEAQ. The CDR3 extends over 16 amino acids. J gave up 6 bases and V 5 bases, and 13 bases lay outside the gene matches. The CDR3 DNA sequence: TGTGCCAGCAGCATTACCGGGACTAGGAGATCGGATACGCAGTATTTT. Translating it yields CASSITGTRRSDTQYF.

This chain connects TRBV7-2 to TRBJ1-1; no clear D. The CDR3 consists of 13 residues. Trimming cost V 3 bases and J 0 bases, with 5 bases left between them. Germline V gives CDR1 SGHTA, CDR2 FQGNSA. The DNA for the CDR3 is TGTGCCAGCAGCTTTGGGATGAACACTGAAGCTTTCTTT. Protein sequence: CASSFGMNTEAFF.

The chain joins TRBV20-1 to TRBJ1-4, with TRBD1 as a possible D gene (6 bases). Germline CDR1 and CDR2: DFQATT and SNEGSKA (reference sequence). This CDR3 region has 17 residues. V was pared by 5 bases and J by 0 bases, with 19 bases between. CDR3 DNA sequence: TGCAGTGCTCTAAACCCTGGGGGCGCAGCAACTAATGAAAAACTGTTTTTT. This translates into CSALNPGGAATNEKLFF.

The V and J genes are TRBV24-1 and TRBJ2-6, with D perhaps matching TRBD2 (5 bases). The V and J ends lost 6 bases and 15 bases respectively, with 17 bases between them. The CDR3 contains 13 residues. From germline, CDR1 is KGHDR and CDR2 SFDVKD. CDR3 sequence (DNA): TGTGCCACCAGTCGAAACGGGGTTCCTGGCCTGACTTTC. Translating it yields CATSRNGVPGLTF.

This clonotype was seen a single time. The V and J genes are TRBV19 and TRBJ2-3, with D perhaps matching TRBD2 (5 bases). This CDR3 contains 15 residues. V shed 4 bases and J shed 0 bases, with 11 bases lying between them. Per the germline V gene, CDR1 is LNHDA and CDR2 is SQIVND (reference sequence). CDR3 sequence: CASSRDYPSTDTQYF. CDR3 nucleotide sequence: TGTGCCAGTAGTAGAGACTACCCTAGCACAGATACGCAGTATTTT. Combining the CDR3 with reference TRBV19 and TRBJ2-3 gives the whole variable domain DGGITQSPKYLFRKEGQNVTLSCEQNLNHDAMYWYRQDPGQGLRLIYYSQIVNDFQKGDIAEGYSVSREKKESFPLTVTSAQKNPTAFYLCASSRDYPSTDTQYFGPGTRLTVL.

This sequence joins TRBV2 and TRBJ2-5; D is possibly TRBD1 (7 bases). The CDR3 has 14 residues. The germline V gene has CDR1 SNHLY and CDR2 FYNNEI. The germline V and J ends were trimmed by 6 bases and 3 bases, with 14 bases remaining between them. Here the CDR3 reads CASSLAGGKETQYF. CDR3 bases: TGTGCCAGCAGCTTAGCAGGGGGGAAAGAGACCCAGTACTTC.

The chain has TRBV29-1 and TRBJ2-5; 7 nucleotides line up with TRBD1. V trimming: 0 bases; J trimming: 5 bases; junction bases outside the gene matches: 9. The CDR3 has 15 residues. Germline V gives CDR1 SQVTM, CDR2 ANQGSEA. The CDR3: CSVEDLDRAMETQYF. The CDR3 region has the DNA TGCAGCGTTGAAGATCTTGACAGGGCTATGGAGACCCAGTACTTC.

This clonotype occurred a few times. The genes are TRBV20-1 and TRBJ1-4, with TRBD1 as a possible D gene (6 bases). The germline V and J ends were trimmed by 3 bases and 4 bases, with 15 bases remaining between them. The CDR3 is 15 residues long. Germline assignment: CDR1 DFQATT and CDR2 SNEGSKA (reference sequence). The CDR3 DNA reads as TGCAGTGCTAGGGTCGTCCGGACAGATAATGAAAAACTGTTTTTT. It codes for CSARVVRTDNEKLFF.

This clonotype was seen more than once but under ten times. V is TRBV20-1 and J is TRBJ1-1; TRBD1 is a possible D gene (6 bases). V gave up 6 bases and J gave up 3 bases, with 14 bases separating them. This CDR3 spans 13 amino acids. Per germline, CDR1 DFQATT and CDR2 SNEGSKA (reference sequence). CDR3 region: CSATGAGDTEAFF. The CDR3 DNA reads as TGCAGTGCCACGGGGGCAGGGGACACTGAAGCTTTCTTT.

The rearrangement uses TRBV7-9 and TRBJ2-3, with a possible D match to TRBD1 (5 bases). Per germline, CDR1 SEHNR and CDR2 FQNEAQ (reference sequence). Trimming took off 1 base at V and 4 bases at J, with 6 bases between the two ends. CDR3 length equals 13 residues. The CDR3 DNA sequence: TGTGCCAGCAGCTTAGGGGGCGCAGATACGCAGTATTTT. It yields the protein CASSLGGADTQYF. Full variable domain (remainder filled in from reference TRBV7-9 and TRBJ2-3): DTGVSQNPRHKITKRGQNVTFRCDPISEHNRLYWYRQTLGQGPEFLTYFQNEAQLEKSRLLSDRFSAERPKGSFSTLEIQRTEQGDSAMYLCASSLGGADTQYFGPGTRLTVL.

The V call is TRBV2, the J call TRBJ1-6; possibly TRBD1 for D (5 bases). CDR3 length: 14 residues. CDR1 is SNHLY, CDR2 FYNNEI, per germline. Trimming cost V 5 bases and J 6 bases, with 11 bases left between them. The CDR3 reads CASSRAGLNSPLHF. CDR3 bases: TGTGCCAGCAGTCGGGCGGGGCTTAATTCACCCCTCCACTTT.

There are a few counts of this clonotype. CDR3 protein: CASSLLGGQEAFF. The CDR3 nucleotides are TGTGCCAGCAGCTTATTAGGTGGTCAGGAAGCTTTCTTT. The genes are TRBV7-6 and TRBJ1-1, with D uncertain. With 2 bases removed from V and 8 bases from J, the gap between germline ends came to 12 bases. The germline V gene encodes CDR1 SGHVS and CDR2 FNYEAQ. The CDR3 loop spans 13 amino acids.

The V call is TRBV20-1, the J call TRBJ2-1; TRBD2 aligns across 12 bases. CDR3 length: 14 residues. CDR1 is DFQATT and CDR2 is SNEGSKA in the germline V gene (reference sequence). V gave up 7 bases and J gave up 4 bases; unmatched junction bases: 5. As DNA, the CDR3 is TGCAGTGTCCCGACTAGCGGGGGATACAATGAGCAGTTCTTC. Translated: CSVPTSGGYNEQFF.

V usage is TRBV29-1 and J usage is TRBJ2-3; 7 bases are a match to TRBD1. The CDR3 is made up of 15 amino acids. The germline CDR1 and CDR2 sequences are SQVTM and ANQGSEA. Trimming removed 2 bases from V and 1 base from J; junction bases left unmatched: 6. CDR3 nucleotide sequence: TGCAGCGTTGAACCCCGGACAGGCCGCACAGATACGCAGTATTTT. Its translation: CSVEPRTGRTDTQYF.

This chain connects TRBV9 to TRBJ2-7; 8 positions agree with TRBD2. V trimming: 0 bases; J trimming: 2 bases; junction bases outside the gene matches: 4. Germline-derived CDR1 and CDR2 are SGDLS and YYNGEE. The CDR3 covers 15 residues. The CDR3 region is CASSVGAGGAYEQYF. For the CDR3, the DNA is TGTGCCAGCAGCGTAGGGGCGGGAGGTGCCTACGAGCAGTACTTC. The full variable domain, its missing parts supplied by reference TRBV9 and TRBJ2-7, is DSGVTQTPKHLITATGQRVTLRCSPRSGDLSVYWYQQSLDQGLQFLIQYYNGEERAKGNILERFSAQQFPDLHSELNLSSLELGDSALYFCASSVGAGGAYEQYFGPGTRLTVT.

The chain employs TRBV25-1 and TRBJ2-7; 9 bases agree with TRBD2. The CDR3 covers 17 residues. The V and J ends lost 3 bases and 0 bases, in that order; junction bases with no gene match: 9. CDR1 is MGHDK and CDR2 is SYGVNS in the germline V gene. CDR3: CASSDYASGAYSYEQYF. The DNA of the CDR3 is TGTGCCAGCAGTGATTATGCTAGCGGGGCCTACTCCTACGAGCAGTACTTC.

V and J are TRBV7-9 and TRBJ1-1; 8 bases are a match to TRBD1. The V gene end was trimmed by 4 bases and the J gene end by 1 base; junction bases not matched to a gene: 5. There are 15 residues in the CDR3. Per the germline V gene, CDR1 is SEHNR and CDR2 is FQNEAQ (reference sequence). In DNA, the CDR3 is TGTGCCAGCAGCTCTCCCGGGACAGGGAACACTGAAGCTTTCTTT. Its protein is CASSSPGTGNTEAFF.

This chain joins TRBV20-1 and TRBJ2-7; 11 positions agree with TRBD1. V was pared by 3 bases and J by 5 bases, with 12 bases of the junction left unmatched. Germline CDR1 DFQATT, CDR2 SNEGSKA (reference sequence). This CDR3 is 16 amino acids long. The CDR3 here is CSASSLWTGGIDEQYF. The CDR3 DNA is TGCAGTGCTAGTTCCCTCTGGACAGGGGGCATCGACGAGCAGTACTTC.

The V call is TRBV2, the J call TRBJ2-5; maybe TRBD1 (5 bases). Judging by the DNA end, TRBJ2-7 fits better; the J call may be wrong. CDR1 is SNHLY and CDR2 is FYNNEI in the germline V gene. This CDR3 has 12 amino acids. The CDR3 DNA reads as TGTGCCAGCAGTGGGGAAGGGGCCGAGCAGTACTTC. Its protein is CASSGEGAEQYF.

This clonotype was recorded many times. The rearrangement links TRBV7-8 to TRBJ2-7, with TRBD2 matching 8 bases. Trimming at V came to 5 bases and at J to 5 bases, leaving 11 bases not matched to a gene. Germline V gene sequence: CDR1 SGHVS, CDR2 FQNEAQ. The CDR3 has 15 amino acids. CDR3 residues: CASSPWQRETDEQYF. CDR3 nucleotides: TGTGCCAGCAGCCCTTGGCAGCGGGAGACGGACGAGCAGTACTTC.

This sequence joins TRBV7-9 and TRBJ2-7, with TRBD1 matching over 7 bases. J gave up 3 bases and V 8 bases, and 7 bases lay outside the gene matches. Germline CDR1 reads SEHNR; CDR2 reads FQNEAQ (reference sequence). The CDR3 has 13 amino acids. In nucleotides, the CDR3 is TGTGCCAGCTCTAATAACAGGGGCTACGAGCAGTACTTC. Translated, it gives CASSNNRGYEQYF.

With regard to this clonotype: Lacking the conserved final phenylalanine or tryptophan, this CDR3 likely reflects a read error. This sequence joins TRBV19 and TRBJ1-6, with D hard to call. The germline V gene has CDR1 LNHDA and CDR2 SQIVND (reference sequence). CDR3 length: 13 residues. Trimming stripped 5 bases from V and 13 bases from J, with 15 bases between. CDR3 loop: CASSHRARSPLHL. CDR3 DNA: TGTGCCAGTAGTCACCGTGCCAGGAGCCCCCTCCACCTT.

The chain joins TRBV20-1 to TRBJ1-1; D possibly corresponds to TRBD1 (6 bases). Trimming removed 4 bases from V and 5 bases from J, with 11 bases in between. Looked up from germline, CDR1 is DFQATT and CDR2 is SNEGSKA (reference sequence). The CDR3 contains 12 residues. This CDR3 reads CSANPRGTEAFF. CDR3 nucleotide sequence: TGCAGTGCTAACCCAAGGGGGACTGAAGCTTTCTTT.

This clonotype was counted only a few times. V usage is TRBV20-1 and J usage is TRBJ2-7; 8 bases fit TRBD1. V lost 3 bases to trimming and J lost 4 bases; unmatched junction nucleotides: 2. This CDR3 spans 12 amino acids. The germline gives CDR1 DFQATT, CDR2 SNEGSKA (reference sequence). DNA of the CDR3: TGCAGTGCTAGCGACAGGGGTTACGAGCAGTACTTC. Its protein product is CSASDRGYEQYF.

This sequence joins TRBV20-1 and TRBJ2-2, with D perhaps matching TRBD1 (5 bases). Trimming cost V 5 bases and J 6 bases, with 16 bases left between them. Germline V gene data show CDR1 as DFQATT and CDR2 as SNEGSKA (reference sequence). The CDR3 is 14 residues long. DNA for the CDR3: TGCAGTGCTGCGCCTCAGGGTAGTCCCGGGGAGCTGTTTTTT. Translating it yields CSAAPQGSPGELFF.

The V call is TRBV10-3, the J call TRBJ2-7; 12 positions match TRBD2. The CDR3 length is 13 residues. The J segment lost 4 bases and the V segment lost 6 bases, leaving 1 base of the junction unmatched. Germline CDR1 is ENHRY and CDR2 is SYGVKD. CDR3 in amino acids: CAIRGLAGYEQYF. The CDR3 DNA reads as TGTGCCATCAGAGGACTAGCGGGATACGAGCAGTACTTC.

The chain combines TRBV10-1 with TRBJ1-6, with TRBD1 as a possible D gene (5 bases). The CDR3 covers 14 residues. The V gene's germline CDR1 is WNHNN and CDR2 SYGVQD (reference sequence). Trimming pared 2 bases from V and 9 bases from J, leaving 11 bases between. In DNA form, the CDR3 reads TGCGCCAGCAGTGAGGGCCAGGGTTCTTCACCCCTCCACTTT. It translates to CASSEGQGSSPLHF.

The chain links TRBV2 to TRBJ2-1, with 8 bases that match TRBD1. Germline V gene sequence: CDR1 SNHLY, CDR2 FYNNEI. The CDR3 length is 15 residues. The J segment lost 9 bases and the V segment lost 5 bases, leaving 12 bases of the junction unmatched. The CDR3 region has the DNA TGTGCCAGCAGTACCGACAGGGGATGGGGTAGTGAGCAGTTCTTC. Amino acids: CASSTDRGWGSEQFF. Using reference TRBV2 and TRBJ2-1 for the parts outside the CDR3, the full variable domain is EPEVTQTPSHQVTQMGQEVILRCVPISNHLYFYWYRQILGQKVEFLVSFYNNEISEKSEIFDDQFSVERPDGSNFTLKIRSTKLEDSAMYFCASSTDRGWGSEQFFGPGTRLTVL.

The genes are TRBV11-2 and TRBJ1-1, with D possibly being TRBD1 (6 bases). Germline CDR1 and CDR2: SGHAT and FQNNGV. Trimming left V 0 bases short and J 1 base short, with 18 bases between. This CDR3 spans 18 amino acids. The CDR3 here is CASSLDRWRDKRNTEAFF. The DNA for the CDR3 is TGTGCCAGCAGCTTAGATCGGTGGAGGGACAAACGGAACACTGAAGCTTTCTTT.